This T cell receptor (beta chain) was profiled in a study of molecular identifiers for immune sequencing clone quantification. Study-wide results and limits: Identical TCR molecules sharing a barcode could underestimate highly expanded clone sizes. Clones that exceeded 20 RNA copies held over 98% of effector molecules, yet under 1% in naive cells.

Bulk TCR libraries were made with methods that had been previously described and with listed TCR primers. MiXCR was run by TCRdb on the PCR reads, yielding one entry per CDR3 protein. The table has about 40,000 distinct CDR3 sequences, 24% seen once; the top ten hold 0.85% to 1%. This CDR3 has 14 amino acids. Per the germline V gene, CDR1 is MDHEN and CDR2 is SYDVKM. A few counts support this clonotype. Its target is not known. It may be a read error: a sequence one base away is much more abundant. This chain uses TRBV28 with TRBJ2-7, with a weak D call TRBD2 (5 bases). The sequenced sample was naive CD8+ T cells from blood, with Jurkat cell RNA spiked in. Subset: FACS-sorted CD8+CD4-CCR7+CD45RA+ naive T cells. This TCR derives from a human donor in good health. Some libraries in this study had Jurkat cell RNA spiked in. DNA for the CDR3: TGTGCCAGCAGTCCTGGAAGAGCGGCCCTCGAGGAGTACTTC. The encoded protein is CASSPGRAALEEYF. The full variable domain, with the rest looked up from reference TRBV28 and TRBJ2-7, is DVKVTQSSRYLVKRTGEKVFLECVQDMDHENMFWYRQDPGLGLRLIYFSYDVKMKEKGDIPEGYSVSREKKERFSLILESASTNQTSMYLCASSPGRAALEEYFGPGTRLTVT.